The entry below describes one TCR beta chain. Its antigen remains undetermined. No clone much larger than this one lies a single base away; base qualities are absent. This entry comes from a study of technical replicates of blood from four donors (dated by TCRdb to about 2017). V lost 8 bases and J lost 7 bases, and the count of bases not matched to a germline gene is 15. CDR1 and CDR2 were assigned from the germline V gene (reference sequence) as LNHDA and SQIVND. The CDR3 runs 15 residues from the cysteine to the phenylalanine. This entry keeps only the CDR3 DNA: 45 bases, framed from base 1. Receptor libraries were prepared by the immunoSEQ multiplex PCR assay. TCRdb retrieved this table from immuneACCESS and kept in-frame rearrangements only. Not all clones are present; in checked studies, unresolved V genes account for under half, and no reason is known for the remainder. Within this sample are 75,000 to 90,000 clones, with 85% to 95% of them counted one time only. The top ten clones comprise 0.24% of the sample.

Rearrangement joined TRBV19 to TRBJ2-7; 9 bases in the junction line up with TRBD1. The source material was T cells isolated from PBMCs. The receptor's source is a human donor in good health. The CDR3 corresponds to CASSRRQGGDLEQYF. The nucleotides read TGTGCCAGTTCGAGAAGACAGGGGGGGGATTTAGAGCAGTACTTC.